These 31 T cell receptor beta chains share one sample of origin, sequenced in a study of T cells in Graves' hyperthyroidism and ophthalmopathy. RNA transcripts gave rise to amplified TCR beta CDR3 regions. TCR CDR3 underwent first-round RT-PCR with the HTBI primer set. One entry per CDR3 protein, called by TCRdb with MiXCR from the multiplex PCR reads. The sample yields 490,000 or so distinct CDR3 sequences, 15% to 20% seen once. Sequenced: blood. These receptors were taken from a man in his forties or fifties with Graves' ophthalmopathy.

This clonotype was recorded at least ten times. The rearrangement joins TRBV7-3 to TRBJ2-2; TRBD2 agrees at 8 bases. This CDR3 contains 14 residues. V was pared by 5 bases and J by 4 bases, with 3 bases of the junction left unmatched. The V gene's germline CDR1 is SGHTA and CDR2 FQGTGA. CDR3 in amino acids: CASSPGTSTGELFF. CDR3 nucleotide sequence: TGTGCCAGCAGCCCGGGGACTAGCACCGGGGAGCTGTTTTTT. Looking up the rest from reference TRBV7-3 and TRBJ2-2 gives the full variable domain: GAGVSQTPSNKVTEKGKYVELRCDPISGHTALYWYRQSLGQGPEFLIYFQGTGAADDSGLPNDRFFAVRPEGSVSTLKIQRTERGDSAVYLCASSPGTSTGELFFGEGSRLTVL.

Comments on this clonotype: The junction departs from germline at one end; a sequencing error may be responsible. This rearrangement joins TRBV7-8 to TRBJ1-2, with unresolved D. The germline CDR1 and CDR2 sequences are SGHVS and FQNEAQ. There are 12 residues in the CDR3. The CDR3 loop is CASSSRGGGCTF. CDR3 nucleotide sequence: TGTGCCAGCAGCTCTCGGGGTGGTGGCTGCACCTTC.

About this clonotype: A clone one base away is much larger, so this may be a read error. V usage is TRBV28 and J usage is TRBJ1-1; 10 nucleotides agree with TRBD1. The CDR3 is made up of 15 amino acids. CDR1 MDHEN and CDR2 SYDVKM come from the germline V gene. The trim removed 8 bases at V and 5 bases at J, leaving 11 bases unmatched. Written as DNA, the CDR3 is TGTGCCAGCCCCCCATCCCGGACAGGGGGGACTGAAGCTTTCTTT. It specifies CASPPSRTGGTEAFF.

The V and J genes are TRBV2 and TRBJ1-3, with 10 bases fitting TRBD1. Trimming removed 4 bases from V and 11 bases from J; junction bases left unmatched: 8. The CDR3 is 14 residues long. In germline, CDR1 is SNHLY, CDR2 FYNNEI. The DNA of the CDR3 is TGTGCCAGCAGTGCCGACAGGGGGCTCATCGCCATATATTTT. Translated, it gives CASSADRGLIAIYF.

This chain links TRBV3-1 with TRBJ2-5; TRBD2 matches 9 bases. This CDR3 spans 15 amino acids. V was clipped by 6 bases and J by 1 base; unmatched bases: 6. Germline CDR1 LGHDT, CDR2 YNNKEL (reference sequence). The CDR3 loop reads CASSPSGVAQETQYF. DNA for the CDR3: TGTGCCAGCAGTCCTAGCGGGGTCGCCCAAGAGACCCAGTACTTC.

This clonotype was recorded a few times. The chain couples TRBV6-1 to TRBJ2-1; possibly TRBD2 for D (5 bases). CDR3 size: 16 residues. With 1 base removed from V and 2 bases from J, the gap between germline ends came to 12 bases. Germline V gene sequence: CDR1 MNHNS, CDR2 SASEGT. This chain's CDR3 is CASSEGRFRPYNEQFF. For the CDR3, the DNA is TGTGCCAGCAGTGAAGGGAGGTTTCGCCCCTACAATGAGCAGTTCTTC.

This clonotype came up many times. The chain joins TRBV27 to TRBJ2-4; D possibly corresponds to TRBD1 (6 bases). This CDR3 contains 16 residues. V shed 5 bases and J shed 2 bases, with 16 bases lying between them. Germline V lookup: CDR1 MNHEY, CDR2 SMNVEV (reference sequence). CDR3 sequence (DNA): TGTGCCAGCAGTCCGTGGGGGCGCGGATCCAAAAACATTCAGTACTTC. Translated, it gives CASSPWGRGSKNIQYF.

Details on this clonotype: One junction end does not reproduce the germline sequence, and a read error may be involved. Here the CDR3 DNA reads TGTGTCAGCAGCTTAGCCGTGAGCAATGAGCAGTTCTTC. Its translation is CVSSLAVSNEQFF. V usage is TRBV7-2 and J usage is TRBJ2-1, with D uncertain. The CDR3 runs to 13 residues. Germline V gene lookup returns CDR1 SGHTA and CDR2 FQGNSA.

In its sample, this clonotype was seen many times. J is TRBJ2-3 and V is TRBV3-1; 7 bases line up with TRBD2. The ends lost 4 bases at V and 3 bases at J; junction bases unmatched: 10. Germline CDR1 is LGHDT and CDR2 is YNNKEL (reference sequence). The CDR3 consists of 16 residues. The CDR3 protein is CASSLISRGGTDTQYF. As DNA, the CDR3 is TGTGCCAGCAGCCTCATTTCGCGCGGGGGTACAGATACGCAGTATTTT.

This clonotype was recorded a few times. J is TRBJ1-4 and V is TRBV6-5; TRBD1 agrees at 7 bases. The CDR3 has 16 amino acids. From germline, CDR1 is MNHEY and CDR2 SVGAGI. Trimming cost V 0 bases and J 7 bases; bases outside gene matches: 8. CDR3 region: CASSYSLTGLGEKLFF. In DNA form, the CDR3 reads TGTGCCAGCAGTTACTCCTTGACAGGGCTCGGTGAAAAACTGTTTTTT.

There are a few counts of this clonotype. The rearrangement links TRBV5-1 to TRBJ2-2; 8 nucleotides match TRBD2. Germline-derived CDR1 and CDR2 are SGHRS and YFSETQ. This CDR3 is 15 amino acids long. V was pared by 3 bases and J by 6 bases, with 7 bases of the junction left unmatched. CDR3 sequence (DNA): TGCGCCAGCAGCTCGACAGAGCGGGAGCCCGGGGAGCTGTTTTTT. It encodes CASSSTEREPGELFF.

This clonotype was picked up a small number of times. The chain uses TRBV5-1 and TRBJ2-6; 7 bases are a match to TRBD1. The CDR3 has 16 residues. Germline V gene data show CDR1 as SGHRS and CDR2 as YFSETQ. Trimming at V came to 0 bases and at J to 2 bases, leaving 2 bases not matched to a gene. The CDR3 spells CASSLEGGAGANVLTF. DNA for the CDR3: TGCGCCAGCAGCTTGGAAGGGGGCGCTGGGGCCAACGTCCTGACTTTC.

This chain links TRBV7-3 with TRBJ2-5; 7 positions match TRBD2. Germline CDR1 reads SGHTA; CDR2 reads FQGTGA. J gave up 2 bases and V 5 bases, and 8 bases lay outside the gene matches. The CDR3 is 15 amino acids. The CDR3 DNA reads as TGTGCCAGCAGCCCCTCGGCGGGGGATCAAGAGACCCAGTACTTC. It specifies CASSPSAGDQETQYF.

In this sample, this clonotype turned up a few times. CDR3 DNA sequence: TGTGCCAGCAGTGGAAGACTGGTCTCCTACAATGAGCAGTTCTTC. This gives the protein CASSGRLVSYNEQFF. The V gene is TRBV6-1, the J gene TRBJ2-1, with D unclear. Trimming cost V 4 bases and J 0 bases, with 10 bases left between them. From germline, CDR1 is MNHNS and CDR2 SASEGT. This CDR3 is 15 amino acids long.

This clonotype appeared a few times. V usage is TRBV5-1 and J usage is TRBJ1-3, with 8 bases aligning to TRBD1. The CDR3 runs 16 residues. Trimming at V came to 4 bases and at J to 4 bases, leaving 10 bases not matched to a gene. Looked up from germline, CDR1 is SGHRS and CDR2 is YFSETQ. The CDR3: CASSRGQEGAGNTIYF. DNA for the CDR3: TGCGCCAGCAGCCGGGGACAGGAAGGGGCCGGAAACACCATATATTTT.

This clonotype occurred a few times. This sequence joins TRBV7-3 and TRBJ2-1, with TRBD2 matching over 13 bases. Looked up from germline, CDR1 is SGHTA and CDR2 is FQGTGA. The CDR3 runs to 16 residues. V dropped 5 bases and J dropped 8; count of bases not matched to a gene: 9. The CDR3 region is CASSPSGLAGLYEQFF. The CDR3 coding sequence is TGTGCCAGCAGCCCCTCGGGACTAGCGGGGTTATATGAGCAGTTCTTC.

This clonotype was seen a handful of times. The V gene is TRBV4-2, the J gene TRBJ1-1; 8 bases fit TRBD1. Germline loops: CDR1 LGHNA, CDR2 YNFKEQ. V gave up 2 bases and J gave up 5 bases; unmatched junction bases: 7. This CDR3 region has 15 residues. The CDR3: CASSQQDRAETEAFF. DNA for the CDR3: TGTGCCAGCAGCCAACAGGACAGGGCGGAGACTGAAGCTTTCTTT.

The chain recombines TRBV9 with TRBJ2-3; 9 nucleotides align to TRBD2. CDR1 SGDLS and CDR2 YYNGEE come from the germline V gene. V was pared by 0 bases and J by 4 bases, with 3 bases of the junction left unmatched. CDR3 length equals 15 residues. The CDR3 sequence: CASSVEAGGSDTQYF. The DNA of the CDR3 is TGTGCCAGCAGCGTAGAAGCGGGAGGCTCAGATACGCAGTATTTT.

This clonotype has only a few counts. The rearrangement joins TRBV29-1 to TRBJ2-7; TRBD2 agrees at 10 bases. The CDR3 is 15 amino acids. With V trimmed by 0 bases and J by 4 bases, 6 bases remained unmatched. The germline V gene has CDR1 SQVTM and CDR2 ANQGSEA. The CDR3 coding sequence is TGCAGCGTTGAAGATCTGGGTAGCGGGAGGTACGAGCAGTACTTC. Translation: CSVEDLGSGRYEQYF.

CDR3 in amino acids: CASSSGTGPNTEAFF. The CDR3 DNA sequence: TGCGCCAGCAGCTCTGGGACAGGGCCGAACACTGAAGCTTTCTTT. V gene TRBV5-1 combines with J gene TRBJ1-1; TRBD1 matches 9 bases. CDR1 SGHRS and CDR2 YFSETQ come from the germline V gene. V was clipped by 3 bases and J by 1 base; unmatched bases: 4. The CDR3 contains 15 residues.

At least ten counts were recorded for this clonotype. CDR3 protein: CASSQGGEVAQYF. In DNA, the CDR3 is TGTGCCAGCAGCCAAGGAGGAGAAGTCGCGCAGTACTTC. This rearrangement joins TRBV3-1 to TRBJ2-7; D gene unclear. Germline CDR1 and CDR2: LGHDT and YNNKEL (reference sequence). The CDR3 is made up of 13 amino acids. The germline V and J ends were trimmed by 1 base and 9 bases, with 13 bases remaining between them.

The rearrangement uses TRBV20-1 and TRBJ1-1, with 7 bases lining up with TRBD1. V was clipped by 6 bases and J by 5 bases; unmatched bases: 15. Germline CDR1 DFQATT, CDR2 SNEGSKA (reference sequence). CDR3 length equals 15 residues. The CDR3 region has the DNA TGCAGTGCCAGCGACTCCAGGGGGAAAGGGACTGAAGCTTTCTTT. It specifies CSASDSRGKGTEAFF.

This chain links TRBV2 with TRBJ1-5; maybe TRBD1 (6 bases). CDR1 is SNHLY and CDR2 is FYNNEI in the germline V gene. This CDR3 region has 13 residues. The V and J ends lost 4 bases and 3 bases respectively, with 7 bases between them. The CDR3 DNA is TGTGCCAGCAGTGGGACAGACAATCAGCCCCAGCATTTT. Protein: CASSGTDNQPQHF.

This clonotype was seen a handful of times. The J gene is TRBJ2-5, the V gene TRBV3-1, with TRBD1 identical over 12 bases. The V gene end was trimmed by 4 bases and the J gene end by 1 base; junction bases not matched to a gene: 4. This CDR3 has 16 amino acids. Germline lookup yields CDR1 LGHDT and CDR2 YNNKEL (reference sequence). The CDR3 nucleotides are TGTGCCAGCAGCCTGGGACAGGGGGCCCTCCAAGAGACCCAGTACTTC. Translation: CASSLGQGALQETQYF.

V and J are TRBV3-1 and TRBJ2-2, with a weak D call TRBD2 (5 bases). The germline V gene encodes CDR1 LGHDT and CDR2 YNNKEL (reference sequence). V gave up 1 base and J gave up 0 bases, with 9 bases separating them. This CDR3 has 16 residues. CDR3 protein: CASSQGRRSNTGELFF. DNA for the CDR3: TGTGCCAGCAGCCAAGGGCGGAGGTCGAACACCGGGGAGCTGTTTTTT.

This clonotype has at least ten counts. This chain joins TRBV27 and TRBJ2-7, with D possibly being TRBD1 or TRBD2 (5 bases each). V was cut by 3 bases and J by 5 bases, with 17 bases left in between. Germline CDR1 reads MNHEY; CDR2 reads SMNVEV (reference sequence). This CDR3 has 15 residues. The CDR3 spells CASSFAQASSHEQYF. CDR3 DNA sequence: TGTGCCAGCAGTTTCGCACAGGCGTCTAGCCACGAGCAGTACTTC.

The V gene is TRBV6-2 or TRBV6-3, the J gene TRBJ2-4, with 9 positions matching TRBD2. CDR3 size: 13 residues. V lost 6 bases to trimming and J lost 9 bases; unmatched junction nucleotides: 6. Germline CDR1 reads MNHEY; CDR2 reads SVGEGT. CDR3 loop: CASSGLAWGIQYF. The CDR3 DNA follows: TGTGCCAGCAGCGGACTAGCGTGGGGCATTCAGTACTTC.

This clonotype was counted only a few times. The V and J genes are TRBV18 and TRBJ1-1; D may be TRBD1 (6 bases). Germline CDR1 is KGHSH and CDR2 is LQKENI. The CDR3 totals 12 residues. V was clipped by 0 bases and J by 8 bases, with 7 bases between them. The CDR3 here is CASSPPQGEAFF. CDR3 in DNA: TGTGCCAGCTCACCACCCCAGGGGGAAGCTTTCTTT. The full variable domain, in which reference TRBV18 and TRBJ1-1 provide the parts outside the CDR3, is NAGVMQNPRHLVRRRGQEARLRCSPMKGHSHVYWYRQLPEEGLKFMVYLQKENIIDESGMPKERFSAEFPKEGPSILRIQQVVRGDSAAYFCASSPPQGEAFFGQGTRLTVV.

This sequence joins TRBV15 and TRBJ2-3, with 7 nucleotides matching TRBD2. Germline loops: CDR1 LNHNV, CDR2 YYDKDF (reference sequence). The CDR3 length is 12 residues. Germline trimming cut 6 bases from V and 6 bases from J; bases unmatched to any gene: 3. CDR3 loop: CATRGGGDTQYF. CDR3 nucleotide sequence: TGTGCCACCAGGGGGGGAGGGGATACGCAGTATTTT.

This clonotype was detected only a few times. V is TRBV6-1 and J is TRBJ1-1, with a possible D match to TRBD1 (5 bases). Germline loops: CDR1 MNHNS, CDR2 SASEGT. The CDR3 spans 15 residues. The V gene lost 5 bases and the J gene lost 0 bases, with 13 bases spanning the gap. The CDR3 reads CASSPRDPMNTEAFF. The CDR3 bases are TGTGCCAGCAGTCCCCGGGACCCGATGAACACTGAAGCTTTCTTT.

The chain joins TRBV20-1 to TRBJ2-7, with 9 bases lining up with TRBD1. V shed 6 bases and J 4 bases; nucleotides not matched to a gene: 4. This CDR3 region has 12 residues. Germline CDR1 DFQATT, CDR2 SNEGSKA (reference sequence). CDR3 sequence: CSAEDRGYEQYF. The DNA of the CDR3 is TGCAGTGCCGAGGACAGGGGTTACGAGCAGTACTTC.